This T cell receptor (beta chain) was captured by sequencing in a study of shared clonotypes between healthy human individuals. The authors split each subset's genomic DNA evenly across several immunoSEQ plates. Method: immunoSEQ multiplex PCR; TCRdb's copy keeps in-frame clones and lacks some. Of 150,000 to 200,000 clones in the sample, about 66% were seen once. The germline V gene encodes CDR1 SGHTA and CDR2 FQGNSA. The germline V and J ends were trimmed by 4 bases and 9 bases, with 14 bases remaining between them. The CDR3 has 13 amino acids. This clonotype was sampled from a man aged 30 to 45 in good health. The V call is TRBV7-2, the J call TRBJ2-3; the D is unclear. Sequencing was performed on memory CD4+ T cells sorted from blood. Subset of the sample: CD45RA-negative fraction. The DNA for the CDR3 is TGTGCCAGCAGCTCTAGGATCCAGAGCACGCAGTATTTT. Translation: CASSSRIQSTQYF.